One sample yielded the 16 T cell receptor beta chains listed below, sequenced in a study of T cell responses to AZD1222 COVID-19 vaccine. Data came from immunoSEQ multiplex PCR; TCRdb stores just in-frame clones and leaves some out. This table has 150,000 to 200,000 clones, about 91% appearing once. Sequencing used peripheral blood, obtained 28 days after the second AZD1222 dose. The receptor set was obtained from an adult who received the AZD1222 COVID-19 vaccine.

The DNA of the CDR3 is TGTGCCAGCAGCCAAGCGGGATTAGGTCAGCCCCAGCATTTT. Residues: CASSQAGLGQPQHF. The V call is TRBV3-1 (or the pseudogene TRBV3-2), the J call TRBJ1-5; unclear D gene. Germline V gene sequence: CDR1 LGHDT, CDR2 YNNKEL (reference sequence). The CDR3 spans 14 residues. Between the trimmed V and J ends, which lost 1 base and 6 bases, there was a span of 10 bases.

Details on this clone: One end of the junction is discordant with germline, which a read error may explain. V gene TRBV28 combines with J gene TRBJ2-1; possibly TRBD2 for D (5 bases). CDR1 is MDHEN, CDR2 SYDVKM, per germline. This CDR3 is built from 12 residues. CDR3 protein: CASTGDFNEQFF. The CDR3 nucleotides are TGTGCGAGCACCGGGGATTTCAATGAGCAGTTCTTC.

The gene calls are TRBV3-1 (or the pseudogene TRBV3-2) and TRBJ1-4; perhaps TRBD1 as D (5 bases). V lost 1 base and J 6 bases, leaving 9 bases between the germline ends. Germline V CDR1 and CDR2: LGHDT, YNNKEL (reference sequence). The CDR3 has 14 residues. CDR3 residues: CASSQAGSDEKLFF. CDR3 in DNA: TGTGCCAGCAGCCAAGCAGGGAGCGATGAAAAACTGTTTTTT.

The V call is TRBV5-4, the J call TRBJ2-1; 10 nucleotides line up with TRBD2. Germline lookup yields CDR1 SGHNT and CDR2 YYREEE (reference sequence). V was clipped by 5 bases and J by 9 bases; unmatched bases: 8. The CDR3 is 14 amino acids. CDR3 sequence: CASSPAGGLGEQFF. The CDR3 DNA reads TGTGCCAGCAGTCCAGCGGGAGGGCTTGGTGAGCAGTTCTTC.

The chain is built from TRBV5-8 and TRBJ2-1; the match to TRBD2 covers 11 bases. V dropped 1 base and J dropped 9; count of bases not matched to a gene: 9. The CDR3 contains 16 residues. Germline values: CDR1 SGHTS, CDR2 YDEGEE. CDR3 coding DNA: TGTGCCAGCAGCTTGACGACTAGCGGGATTAAGGGTGAGCAGTTCTTC. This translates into CASSLTTSGIKGEQFF. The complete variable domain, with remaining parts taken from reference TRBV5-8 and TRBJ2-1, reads EAGVTQSPTHLIKTRGQQATLRCSPISGHTSVYWYQQALGLGLQFLLWYDEGEERNRGNFPPRFSGRQFPNYSSELNVNALELEDSALYLCASSLTTSGIKGEQFFGPGTRLTVL.

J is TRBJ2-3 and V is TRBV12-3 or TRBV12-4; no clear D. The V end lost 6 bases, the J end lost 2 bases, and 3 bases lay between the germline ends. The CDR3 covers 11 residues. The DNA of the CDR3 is TGTGCCAGCAGGAACACAGATACGCAGTATTTT. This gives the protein CASRNTDTQYF.

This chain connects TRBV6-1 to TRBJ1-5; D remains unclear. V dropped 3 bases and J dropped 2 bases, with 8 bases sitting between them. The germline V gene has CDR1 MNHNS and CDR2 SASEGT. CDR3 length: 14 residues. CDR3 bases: TGTGCCAGCAGTGAGGTGGATGGCAATCAGCCCCAGCATTTT. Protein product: CASSEVDGNQPQHF.

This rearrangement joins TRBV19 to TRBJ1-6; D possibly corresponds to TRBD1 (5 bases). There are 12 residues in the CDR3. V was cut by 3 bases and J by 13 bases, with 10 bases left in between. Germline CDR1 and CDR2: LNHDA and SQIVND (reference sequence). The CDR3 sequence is CASSIGGTPLHF. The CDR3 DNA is TGTGCCAGTAGTATTGGGGGGACGCCCCTCCACTTT. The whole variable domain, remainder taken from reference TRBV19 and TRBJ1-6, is DGGITQSPKYLFRKEGQNVTLSCEQNLNHDAMYWYRQDPGQGLRLIYYSQIVNDFQKGDIAEGYSVSREKKESFPLTVTSAQKNPTAFYLCASSIGGTPLHFGNGTRLTVT.

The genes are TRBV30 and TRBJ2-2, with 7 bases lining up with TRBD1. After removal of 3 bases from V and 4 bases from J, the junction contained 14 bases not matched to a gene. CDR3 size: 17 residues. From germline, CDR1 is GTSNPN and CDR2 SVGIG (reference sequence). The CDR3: CAWSGTAIALGTGELFF. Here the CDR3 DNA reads TGTGCCTGGAGCGGGACAGCGATCGCGCTAGGCACCGGGGAGCTGTTTTTT.

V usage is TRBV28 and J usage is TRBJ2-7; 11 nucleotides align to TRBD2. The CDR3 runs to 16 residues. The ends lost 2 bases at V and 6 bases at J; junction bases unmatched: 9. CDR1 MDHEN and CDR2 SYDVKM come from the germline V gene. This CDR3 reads CASSLPTSGTAPEQYF. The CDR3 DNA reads TGTGCCAGCAGTTTACCGACTAGCGGGACGGCCCCCGAGCAGTACTTC.

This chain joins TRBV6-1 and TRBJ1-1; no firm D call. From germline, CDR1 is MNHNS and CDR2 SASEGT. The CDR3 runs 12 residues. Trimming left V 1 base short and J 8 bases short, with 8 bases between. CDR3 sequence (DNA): TGTGCCAGCAGTGAAGGATGGCTGGAAGCTTTCTTT. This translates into CASSEGWLEAFF.

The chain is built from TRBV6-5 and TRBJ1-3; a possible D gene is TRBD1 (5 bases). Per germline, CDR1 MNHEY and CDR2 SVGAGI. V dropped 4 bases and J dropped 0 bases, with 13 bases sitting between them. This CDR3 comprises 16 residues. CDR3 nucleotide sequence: TGTGCCAGCAGTTTAGGGGTAACTAGCTCTGGAAACACCATATATTTT. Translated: CASSLGVTSSGNTIYF.

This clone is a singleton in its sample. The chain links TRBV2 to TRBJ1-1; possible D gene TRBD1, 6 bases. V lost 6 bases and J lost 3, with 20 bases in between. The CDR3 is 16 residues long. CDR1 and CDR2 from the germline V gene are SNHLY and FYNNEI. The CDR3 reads CASRLRLGTTHTEAFF. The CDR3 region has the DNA TGTGCCAGCAGACTTAGACTCGGGACAACCCACACTGAAGCTTTCTTT. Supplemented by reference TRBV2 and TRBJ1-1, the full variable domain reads EPEVTQTPSHQVTQMGQEVILRCVPISNHLYFYWYRQILGQKVEFLVSFYNNEISEKSEIFDDQFSVERPDGSNFTLKIRSTKLEDSAMYFCASRLRLGTTHTEAFFGQGTRLTVV.

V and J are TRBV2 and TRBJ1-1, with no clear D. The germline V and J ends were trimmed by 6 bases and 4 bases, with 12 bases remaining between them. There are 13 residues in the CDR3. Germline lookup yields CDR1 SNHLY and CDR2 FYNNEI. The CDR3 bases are TGTGCCAGCAGGGGAGAAGCAGTCACTGAAGCTTTCTTT. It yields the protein CASRGEAVTEAFF.

The CDR3 nucleotides read TGTGCCAGCAGTTCCACGGTGCTCCAGCATTTT. This encodes CASSSTVLQHF. The rearrangement joins TRBV28 to TRBJ1-5; D is unresolved. Trimming removed 4 bases at V and 12 bases at J, with 10 bases between. The CDR3 runs 11 residues. The germline V gene encodes CDR1 MDHEN and CDR2 SYDVKM.

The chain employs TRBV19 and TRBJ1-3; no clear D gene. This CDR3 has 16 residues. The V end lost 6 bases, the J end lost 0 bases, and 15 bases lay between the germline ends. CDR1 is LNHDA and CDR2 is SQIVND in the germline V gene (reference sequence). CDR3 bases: TGTGCCAGTAGCACCGGACTGATCCACTCTGGAAACACCATATATTTT. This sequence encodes CASSTGLIHSGNTIYF.